This T cell receptor (beta chain) was obtained from a study of T cell responses to AZD1222 COVID-19 vaccine. Regarding the study as a whole: Clonal diversity was possibly underestimated, and the donors were mostly white British, with more females.

The ends lost 0 bases at V and 8 bases at J; junction bases unmatched: 7. Looked up from germline, CDR1 is MNHEY and CDR2 is SVGAGI. This CDR3 has 15 residues. A single count supports this clone. Its specificity is unknown. The repertoire was sequenced with immunoSEQ multiplex PCR; TCRdb's copy has only in-frame clones and lacks some. The sample lists about 94,000 clones, approximately 90% seen once, with roughly 12% in the top ten. This chain connects TRBV6-5 to TRBJ1-1; 9 bases map to TRBD1. The source material was peripheral blood, sampled 28 days after the second AZD1222 dose. The sequence was obtained from an adult who received the AZD1222 COVID-19 vaccine. CDR3 DNA sequence: TGTGCCAGCAGTTACTCACCCCCCGGGACAGGGGAAGCTTTCTTT. The encoded protein is CASSYSPPGTGEAFF.